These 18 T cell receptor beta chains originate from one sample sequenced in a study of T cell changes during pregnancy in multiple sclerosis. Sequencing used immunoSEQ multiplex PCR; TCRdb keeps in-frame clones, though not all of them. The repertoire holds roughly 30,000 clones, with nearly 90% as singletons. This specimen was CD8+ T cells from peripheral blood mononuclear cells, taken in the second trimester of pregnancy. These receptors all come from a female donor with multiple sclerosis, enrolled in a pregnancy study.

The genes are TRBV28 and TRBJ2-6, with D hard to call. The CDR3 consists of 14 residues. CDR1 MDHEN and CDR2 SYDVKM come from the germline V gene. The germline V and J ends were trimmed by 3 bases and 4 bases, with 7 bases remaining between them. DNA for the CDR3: TGTGCCAGCAGTTTGAGTTACGGGGCCAACGTCCTGACTTTC. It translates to CASSLSYGANVLTF.

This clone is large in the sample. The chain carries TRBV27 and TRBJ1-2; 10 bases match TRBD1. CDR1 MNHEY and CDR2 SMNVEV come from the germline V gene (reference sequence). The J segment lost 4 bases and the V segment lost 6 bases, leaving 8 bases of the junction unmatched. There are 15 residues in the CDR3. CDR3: CASRTGTGDFYGYTF. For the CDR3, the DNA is TGTGCCAGCAGAACCGGGACAGGGGACTTCTATGGCTACACCTTC.

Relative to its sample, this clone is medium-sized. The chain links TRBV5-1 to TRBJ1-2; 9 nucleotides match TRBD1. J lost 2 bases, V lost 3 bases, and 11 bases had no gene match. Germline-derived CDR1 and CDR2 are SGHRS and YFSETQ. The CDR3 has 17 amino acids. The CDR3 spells CASSWDHRGRANYGYTF. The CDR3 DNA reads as TGCGCCAGCAGCTGGGACCACAGGGGGCGAGCAAACTATGGCTACACCTTC.

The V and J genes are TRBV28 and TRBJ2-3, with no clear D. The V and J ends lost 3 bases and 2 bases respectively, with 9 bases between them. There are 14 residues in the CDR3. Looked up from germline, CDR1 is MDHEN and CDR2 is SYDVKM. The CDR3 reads CASSFDDFTDTQYF. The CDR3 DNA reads TGTGCCAGCAGTTTCGACGACTTCACAGATACGCAGTATTTT.

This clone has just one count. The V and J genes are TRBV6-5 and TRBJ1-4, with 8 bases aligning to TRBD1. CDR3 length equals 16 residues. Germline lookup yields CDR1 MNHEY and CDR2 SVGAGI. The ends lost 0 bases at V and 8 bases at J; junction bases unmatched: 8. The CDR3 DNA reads TGTGCCAGCAGTTACTCAAATCGACAGGGGAGGGAAAAACTGTTTTTT. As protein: CASSYSNRQGREKLFF.

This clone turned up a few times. CDR3 sequence (DNA): TGTGCCAGTAGTATATATCCCTCCTACGAGCAGTACTTC. Translating gives CASSIYPSYEQYF. This chain connects TRBV19 to TRBJ2-7; no clear D gene. The CDR3 spans 13 residues. Germline CDR1 reads LNHDA; CDR2 reads SQIVND (reference sequence). V was trimmed by 2 bases and J by 0 bases, leaving 5 bases between them.

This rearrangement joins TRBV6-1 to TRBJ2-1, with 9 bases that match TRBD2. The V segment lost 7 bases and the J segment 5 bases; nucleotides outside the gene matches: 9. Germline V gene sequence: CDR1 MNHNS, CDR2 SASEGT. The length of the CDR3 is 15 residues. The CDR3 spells CASMMTSGSNNEQFF. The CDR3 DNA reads TGTGCCAGCATGATGACTAGCGGCTCTAACAATGAGCAGTTCTTC.

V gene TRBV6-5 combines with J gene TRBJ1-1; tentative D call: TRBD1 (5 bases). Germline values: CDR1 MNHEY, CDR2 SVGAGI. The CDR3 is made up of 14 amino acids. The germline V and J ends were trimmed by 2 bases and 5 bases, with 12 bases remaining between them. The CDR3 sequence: CASSYGPEGTEAFF. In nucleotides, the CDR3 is TGTGCCAGCAGTTACGGCCCGGAGGGGACTGAAGCTTTCTTT.

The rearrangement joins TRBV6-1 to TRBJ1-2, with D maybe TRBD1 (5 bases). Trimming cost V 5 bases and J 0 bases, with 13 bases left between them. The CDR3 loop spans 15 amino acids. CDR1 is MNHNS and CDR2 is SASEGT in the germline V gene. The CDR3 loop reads CASSHRQTSNYGYTF. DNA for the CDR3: TGTGCCAGCAGTCATCGACAGACCTCTAACTATGGCTACACCTTC.

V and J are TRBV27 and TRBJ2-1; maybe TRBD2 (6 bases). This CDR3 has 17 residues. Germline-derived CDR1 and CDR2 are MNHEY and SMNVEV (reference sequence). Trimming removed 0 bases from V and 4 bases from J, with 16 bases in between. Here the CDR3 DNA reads TGTGCCAGCAGTTTATCACAACCGGGACTCCCGTACAATGAGCAGTTCTTC. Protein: CASSLSQPGLPYNEQFF.

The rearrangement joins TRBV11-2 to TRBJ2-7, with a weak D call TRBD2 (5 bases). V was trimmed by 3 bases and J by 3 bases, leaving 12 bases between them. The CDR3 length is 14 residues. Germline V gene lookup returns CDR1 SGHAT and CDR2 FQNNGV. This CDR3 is CASSFFGEGYEQYF. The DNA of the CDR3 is TGTGCCAGCAGCTTCTTCGGAGAGGGCTACGAGCAGTACTTC.

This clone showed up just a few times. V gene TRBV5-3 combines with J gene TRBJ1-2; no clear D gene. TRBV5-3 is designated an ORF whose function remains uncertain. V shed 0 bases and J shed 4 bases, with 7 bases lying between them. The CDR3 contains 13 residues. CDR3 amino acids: CARSLGEGYGYTF. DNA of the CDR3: TGTGCCAGAAGCTTGGGGGAGGGCTATGGCTACACCTTC.

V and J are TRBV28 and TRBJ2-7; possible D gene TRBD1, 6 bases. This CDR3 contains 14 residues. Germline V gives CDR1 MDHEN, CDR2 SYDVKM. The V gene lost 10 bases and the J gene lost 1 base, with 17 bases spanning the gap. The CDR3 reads CANVVQGPSYEQYF. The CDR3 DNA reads TGTGCCAACGTTGTACAGGGTCCATCCTACGAGCAGTACTTC.

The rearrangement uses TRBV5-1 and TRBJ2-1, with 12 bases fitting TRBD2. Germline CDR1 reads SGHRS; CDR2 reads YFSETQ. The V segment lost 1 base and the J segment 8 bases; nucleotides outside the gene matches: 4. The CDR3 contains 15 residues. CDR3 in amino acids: CASSLSASGGDEQFF. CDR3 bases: TGCGCCAGCAGCTTGTCGGCTAGCGGGGGGGATGAGCAGTTCTTC.

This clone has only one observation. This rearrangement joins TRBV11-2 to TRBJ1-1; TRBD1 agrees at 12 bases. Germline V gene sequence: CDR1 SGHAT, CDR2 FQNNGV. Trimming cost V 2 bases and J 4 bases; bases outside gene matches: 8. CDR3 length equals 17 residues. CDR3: CASSLKRDRGRGTEAFF. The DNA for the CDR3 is TGTGCCAGCAGCTTAAAGCGGGACAGGGGGCGGGGCACTGAAGCTTTCTTT.

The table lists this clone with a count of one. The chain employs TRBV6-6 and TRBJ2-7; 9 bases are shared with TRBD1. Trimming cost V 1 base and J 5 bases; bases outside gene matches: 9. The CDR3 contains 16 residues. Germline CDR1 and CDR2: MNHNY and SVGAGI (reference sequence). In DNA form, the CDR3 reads TGTGCCAGCAGTTACTTCCGGGACAGGGAAGGCAACGAGCAGTACTTC. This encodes CASSYFRDREGNEQYF.

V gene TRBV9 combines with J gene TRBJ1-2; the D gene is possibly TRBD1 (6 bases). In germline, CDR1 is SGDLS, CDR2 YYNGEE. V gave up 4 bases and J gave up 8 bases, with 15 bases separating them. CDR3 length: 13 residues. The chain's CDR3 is CASSPGGGEGYTF. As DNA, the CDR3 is TGTGCCAGCAGCCCGGGGGGGGGCGAGGGCTACACCTTC.

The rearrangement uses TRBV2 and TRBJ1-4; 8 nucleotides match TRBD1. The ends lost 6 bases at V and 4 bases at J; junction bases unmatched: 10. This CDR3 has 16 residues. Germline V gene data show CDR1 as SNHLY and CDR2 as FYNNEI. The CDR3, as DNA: TGTGCCAGCAGGGACCGGACAGGGTCCGTTAATGAAAAACTGTTTTTT. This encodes CASRDRTGSVNEKLFF. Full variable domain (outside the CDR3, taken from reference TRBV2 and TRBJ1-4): EPEVTQTPSHQVTQMGQEVILRCVPISNHLYFYWYRQILGQKVEFLVSFYNNEISEKSEIFDDQFSVERPDGSNFTLKIRSTKLEDSAMYFCASRDRTGSVNEKLFFGSGTQLSVL.